This TCR beta chain was observed in a study of glioma-infiltrating T cells. Study-wide points: Very few CDR3 sequences were shared between tissue and blood. Non-neoplastic patients had below-expected tissue-blood divergence, while all gliomas exceeded expectation.

TCR alpha and beta CDR3 regions were amplified from RNA using iRepertoire nested multiplex PCR. TCRdb reanalysed the multiplex PCR reads using MiXCR and keeps one entry per CDR3 protein. The sample has roughly 120,000 distinct CDR3 sequences; more than 20% are singletons. About this clonotype itself: Antigen: not known.

The TCR sequence derives from a human donor with low-grade glioma or glioblastoma, undergoing nonglioma brain surgery, or in good health (not recorded which). Source material: glioma tissue, nonneoplastic brain tissue, or PBMCs (not recorded which).

CDR3: CAYNDRAEAFF. DNA for the CDR3: TGTGCCTACAATGACAGAGCTGAAGCTTTCTTT. This sequence joins TRBV2 and TRBJ1-1; D is possibly TRBD1 (5 bases). This CDR3 region has 11 residues. The V end was cut by 11 bases, the J end by 6 bases, with 13 bases between. Germline CDR1 reads SNHLY; CDR2 reads FYNNEI.